A selection of T cell receptor beta chains follows, all from one sample in a study of T cell changes during pregnancy in multiple sclerosis. The data were produced by immunoSEQ multiplex PCR, yet TCRdb's version contains in-frame clones alone and is incomplete. Of 40,000 or so clones listed, around 89% are singletons. The sequencing here drew on CD8+ T cells from peripheral blood mononuclear cells, taken in the third trimester of pregnancy. These receptor sequences come from a female donor with multiple sclerosis, enrolled in a pregnancy study. Both conserved end residues are trimmed from each CDR3.

J,V,CDR3
TRBJ2-1,TRBV2,ASSEVGGGPSDNEQF
TRBJ2-7,TRBV6-5,ASSLAESYEQY
TRBJ2-1,TRBV16,ASSQSQGGLYNEQF
TRBJ1-4,TRBV19,ASSTPGQGPEKLF
TRBJ1-1,TRBV27,ASSLGPGSNTEAF
TRBJ1-2,TRBV5-3,ARSGRQGVWYGYT
TRBJ2-7,TRBV27,ASSLYRVRAYEQY
TRBJ1-1,TRBV6-1,ASSTGTGNTEAF
TRBJ2-4,TRBV13,ASSLRTLNIQY
TRBJ2-1,TRBV7-8,ASSPTEASSYNEQF
TRBJ1-1,TRBV5-6,ASSPPAGPTEAF
TRBJ2-2,TRBV15,ATRRTGRNTGELF
TRBJ2-7,TRBV19,ASSIGTGESYEQY
TRBJ2-1,TRBV6-4,ASSLDTQSYNEQF
TRBJ1-2,TRBV7-8,ASSGQGRYGYT
TRBJ1-4,TRBV27,ASSSMTGKEKLF
TRBJ2-7,TRBV13,ASSSPGVFYEQY